This T cell receptor (beta chain) was sequenced in a study of CD8 T cells in Susac syndrome. RNA totalling roughly 0.45 to 1 ug underwent reverse transcription with random hexamers. The TCR beta CDR3 was amplified by immunoSEQ multiplex PCR across 54 Vbeta, 13 Jbeta. A single record per CDR3 protein comes from TCRdb applying MiXCR to the immunoSEQ multiplex PCR reads. The table has hundreds of thousands of distinct CDR3 sequences, roughly 94% seen once. To note about this clonotype: The antigen remains unidentified.

In blood CD8+ and CD4+ T cells, TCR beta underwent sequencing. The multiple sclerosis controls were treatment-naive patients, and their relapsing-remitting disease was stable or active. General study results and limits: Regarding the TCR sequencing and HLA analysis, the study admitted that a relatively small number of individuals were involved.

Trimming shortened V by 7 bases and J by 4 bases, and 13 bases separated the two germline ends. The CDR3 consists of 12 residues. CDR1 SQVTM and CDR2 ANQGSEA come from the germline V gene. This clonotype was sampled from a human donor with multiple sclerosis. The material sequenced was CD4+ T cells from PBMCs. The chain uses TRBV29-1 and TRBJ2-5; no firm D call. The CDR3 reads CSASTYGETQYF. In nucleotides, the CDR3 is TGCAGCGCTTCCACATACGGAGAGACCCAGTACTTC.